This TCR beta chain stems from a study of cytomegalovirus exposure and HLA in healthy donors. Overall study context: Earlier findings included roughly 120 million unique TCR beta sequences obtained from about 179 million T cells.

The CDR3 has 14 residues. The germline V gene has CDR1 MNHNS and CDR2 SASEGT. The germline V and J ends were trimmed by 8 bases and 5 bases, with 18 bases remaining between them. A word on this clone: The antigen is undetermined.

13 Jbeta primers and 60 Vbeta primers were used for the PCR. Repertoires were generated with immunoSEQ multiplex PCR, while TCRdb's copy carries only in-frame clones and drops some. Of fewer than 250,000 clones listed, more than 60% are singletons. Whole-study findings and limits: Earlier results showed most TCR beta V segments being productive about 90% or about 30% of the time. When the data were analyzed later, several of the most significant clusters appeared to be linked to common viral pathogens. Confirmation in vitro established that a few CMV-associated chains were specific for CMV antigens.

The sequencing sample was made of PBMCs. The TCR sequence derives from a man aged 35-49 years in good health and CMV-seronegative. V is TRBV6-1 and J is TRBJ2-5; D might be TRBD2 (6 bases). The CDR3 reads CASAGTQDVETQYF. For the CDR3, the DNA is TGTGCCAGCGCCGGGACTCAAGATGTGGAGACCCAGTACTTC.